These 23 T cell receptor beta chains originate from one sample sequenced in a study of blood T cell repertoires in COVID-19. Here immunoSEQ multiplex PCR was the method, and the copy in TCRdb shows in-frame clones only, minus some. The repertoire consists of roughly 320,000 clones, with 90% occurring once and the leading ten covering 5.5% to 8%. The specimen sequenced was peripheral blood. The receptors originated from a woman in her fifties or sixties with COVID-19, enrolled during active disease.

The chain links TRBV2 to TRBJ1-2; the match to TRBD1 covers 7 bases. Germline trimming cut 2 bases from V and 6 bases from J; bases unmatched to any gene: 3. Germline V lookup: CDR1 SNHLY, CDR2 FYNNEI. The CDR3 totals 13 residues. CDR3: CASSERGRDGYTF. The CDR3, as DNA: TGTGCCAGCAGTGAAAGGGGGCGGGATGGCTACACCTTC.

The chain has TRBV18 and TRBJ2-3, with a tentative D call TRBD2 (5 bases). Germline V gene data show CDR1 as KGHSH and CDR2 as LQKENI. The V gene lost 4 bases and the J gene lost 0 bases, with 14 bases spanning the gap. The CDR3 consists of 16 residues. DNA of the CDR3: TGTGCCAGCTCACAAAGTTGGACGGGGAGCACAGATACGCAGTATTTT. Encoded protein: CASSQSWTGSTDTQYF.

The chain links TRBV6-6 to TRBJ1-2; 11 bases are a match to TRBD1. Germline V gene lookup returns CDR1 MNHNY and CDR2 SVGAGI (reference sequence). The V segment lost 2 bases and the J segment 2 bases; nucleotides outside the gene matches: 1. The CDR3 loop spans 15 amino acids. The CDR3 loop is CASSYRTGGNYGYTF. Here the CDR3 DNA reads TGTGCCAGCAGTTACCGGACAGGGGGCAACTATGGCTACACCTTC.

This chain connects TRBV2 to TRBJ1-2, with D tentatively TRBD1 (6 bases). The CDR3 covers 12 residues. V was clipped by 5 bases and J by 4 bases, with 8 bases between them. CDR1 and CDR2 (germline): SNHLY, FYNNEI. CDR3 DNA: TGTGCCAGCAGTCGACAGGTCTATGGCTACACCTTC. Its protein product is CASSRQVYGYTF.

The chain has TRBV6-5 and TRBJ2-1; TRBD1 is a possible D gene (5 bases). This CDR3 contains 14 residues. V lost 1 base and J lost 4, with 8 bases in between. The germline V gene has CDR1 MNHEY and CDR2 SVGAGI. The CDR3 is CASSYLQGYNEQFF. CDR3 in DNA: TGTGCCAGCAGTTACTTGCAGGGATACAATGAGCAGTTCTTC.

The V and J genes are TRBV5-1 and TRBJ2-7, with 10 bases matching TRBD1. CDR3 length equals 16 residues. V was pared by 0 bases and J by 2 bases, with 5 bases of the junction left unmatched. Germline V CDR1 and CDR2: SGHRS, YFSETQ. The CDR3: CASSLVAGTGAYEQYF. The CDR3 DNA reads TGCGCCAGCAGCTTGGTAGCCGGGACAGGGGCCTACGAGCAGTACTTC.

The V and J genes are TRBV29-1 and TRBJ2-2; D is ambiguous. This CDR3 spans 13 amino acids. Germline CDR1 is SQVTM and CDR2 is ANQGSEA. Trimming cost V 8 bases and J 4 bases, with 14 bases left between them. The chain's CDR3 is CSFKFSPTGELFF. The CDR3 DNA sequence: TGCAGCTTTAAATTCTCTCCCACCGGGGAGCTGTTTTTT.

The chain carries TRBV19 and TRBJ1-2; the match to TRBD1 covers 9 bases. Germline V gene lookup returns CDR1 LNHDA and CDR2 SQIVND (reference sequence). This CDR3 comprises 15 residues. V was pared by 6 bases and J by 7 bases, with 12 bases of the junction left unmatched. CDR3 amino acids: CASRPAGTGLSGYTF. CDR3 in DNA: TGTGCCAGTAGACCCGCCGGGACAGGGCTGAGTGGCTACACCTTC.

The chain has TRBV10-2 and TRBJ2-7; a weak D match, TRBD1 (6 bases). V gave up 1 base and J gave up 2 bases, with 15 bases separating them. This CDR3 has 16 residues. Germline loops: CDR1 WSHSY, CDR2 SAAADI. The CDR3 protein is CASSEFRLDRTYEQYF. CDR3 nucleotides: TGCGCCAGCAGTGAGTTTCGATTGGACAGAACCTACGAGCAGTACTTC.

The V gene is TRBV30, the J gene TRBJ2-1, with D possibly matching TRBD2 (5 bases). The ends were cut back, 0 bases at V and 0 bases at J, with 6 bases in the middle. Germline lookup yields CDR1 GTSNPN and CDR2 SVGIG (reference sequence). The length of the CDR3 is 14 residues. The DNA for the CDR3 is TGTGCCTGGAGTGTAGCGGCCTCCTACAATGAGCAGTTCTTC. This translates into CAWSVAASYNEQFF.

This clone was seen once. Germline is not matched at one junction end, which may reflect a read error. This rearrangement joins TRBV19 to TRBJ1-1; 7 bases agree with TRBD1. In germline, CDR1 is LNHDA, CDR2 SQIVND (reference sequence). The CDR3 extends over 14 amino acids. In DNA form, the CDR3 reads TGTGCCAGTAGGCGGCTACAGGGGAACGCTGAAGCTTTCTTT. Translation: CASRRLQGNAEAFF.

The V gene is TRBV18, the J gene TRBJ1-6; 10 bases agree with TRBD1. From germline, CDR1 is KGHSH and CDR2 LQKENI. V trimming: 3 bases; J trimming: 8 bases; junction bases outside the gene matches: 4. This CDR3 is built from 15 residues. CDR3 in amino acids: CASSPGTGDDSPLHF. CDR3 bases: TGTGCCAGCTCACCTGGGACAGGGGACGATTCACCCCTCCACTTT.

This chain uses TRBV18 with TRBJ1-1; weak D call: TRBD1 (5 bases). The germline V and J ends were trimmed by 6 bases and 7 bases, with 24 bases remaining between them. CDR1 is KGHSH and CDR2 is LQKENI in the germline V gene. The CDR3 is 16 residues long. As DNA, the CDR3 is TGTGCCAGCTCGGACTCTAGTACACGTATCGGGGGTGAAGCTTTCTTT. Amino acid sequence: CASSDSSTRIGGEAFF.

This sequence joins TRBV4-3 and TRBJ2-3; weak D call: TRBD2 (6 bases). The germline V gene has CDR1 LGHNA and CDR2 YSLEER. The CDR3 consists of 17 residues. V lost 1 base and J 2 bases, leaving 16 bases between the germline ends. The CDR3, as DNA: TGCGCCAGCAGCCAAGTCGTTTCCGGGAGCCTCACAGATACGCAGTATTTT. It specifies CASSQVVSGSLTDTQYF.

The chain joins TRBV19 to TRBJ1-5; D possibly corresponds to TRBD1 (5 bases). This CDR3 spans 16 amino acids. Trimming took off 4 bases at V and 5 bases at J, with 18 bases between the two ends. Per the germline V gene, CDR1 is LNHDA and CDR2 is SQIVND (reference sequence). Here the CDR3 reads CASSTGGGVRYQPQHF. The CDR3 nucleotides read TGTGCCAGTAGTACCGGGGGGGGAGTCCGTTATCAGCCCCAGCATTTT.

This chain joins TRBV10-3 and TRBJ2-1, with TRBD2 identical over 13 bases. Germline V CDR1 and CDR2: ENHRY, SYGVKD. CDR3 length: 17 amino acids. Germline trimming cut 6 bases from V and 0 bases from J; bases unmatched to any gene: 5. CDR3 region: CAIRRGLAGLSYNEQFF. The CDR3 region has the DNA TGTGCCATCAGACGGGGACTAGCGGGACTCTCCTACAATGAGCAGTTCTTC.

This sequence joins TRBV11-3 and TRBJ2-1, with 7 bases lining up with TRBD2. After removal of 2 bases from V and 3 bases from J, the junction contained 7 bases not matched to a gene. The CDR3 contains 16 residues. Germline CDR1 and CDR2: SGHNT and YENEEA. The chain's CDR3 is CASSLYLASGYNEQFF. CDR3 DNA: TGTGCCAGCAGCTTATATCTGGCTAGCGGCTACAATGAGCAGTTCTTC.

The V call is TRBV13, the J call TRBJ2-3; 8 nucleotides agree with TRBD2. The V gene end was trimmed by 8 bases and the J gene end by 1 base; junction bases not matched to a gene: 17. Germline CDR1 PRHDT, CDR2 FYEKMQ (reference sequence). The CDR3 is 18 residues long. CDR3 sequence: CASRGGLAEPSGTDTQYF. DNA of the CDR3: TGTGCCAGCCGGGGGGGGCTAGCGGAACCCTCGGGCACAGATACGCAGTATTTT.

The V gene is TRBV9, the J gene TRBJ2-1, with TRBD1 as a possible D gene (6 bases). CDR3 length equals 16 residues. The V gene lost 0 bases and the J gene lost 7 bases, with 17 bases spanning the gap. Germline lookup yields CDR1 SGDLS and CDR2 YYNGEE. The CDR3 loop reads CASSVGRRGQWNEQFF. DNA for the CDR3: TGTGCCAGCAGCGTAGGGCGACGGGGACAATGGAATGAGCAGTTCTTC.

This chain links TRBV7-2 with TRBJ2-1; 9 bases line up with TRBD1. This CDR3 spans 15 amino acids. V lost 1 base and J lost 6; bases outside the gene matches: 4. The germline V gene has CDR1 SGHTA and CDR2 FQGNSA. The CDR3 loop is CASSLGGTGLNEQFF. CDR3 sequence (DNA): TGTGCCAGCAGCTTAGGTGGGACAGGGCTCAATGAGCAGTTCTTC.

This sequence joins TRBV5-1 and TRBJ2-7; 11 bases line up with TRBD2. V was pared by 0 bases and J by 3 bases, with 5 bases of the junction left unmatched. Germline V lookup: CDR1 SGHRS, CDR2 YFSETQ. The CDR3 is 16 residues long. This CDR3 reads CASSLGTGTSGYEQYF. As DNA, the CDR3 is TGCGCCAGCAGCTTGGGGACCGGGACTAGCGGCTACGAGCAGTACTTC.

The chain links TRBV5-5 to TRBJ1-1; D unclear. V was pared by 0 bases and J by 3 bases, with 6 bases between. Germline CDR1 and CDR2: SGHKS and YYEKEE (reference sequence). The CDR3 totals 13 residues. CDR3 sequence (DNA): TGTGCCAGCAGCTTGGTTGCGTACACTGAAGCTTTCTTT. This sequence encodes CASSLVAYTEAFF. Combining the CDR3 with reference TRBV5-5 and TRBJ1-1 gives the whole variable domain DAGVTQSPTHLIKTRGQQVTLRCSPISGHKSVSWYQQVLGQGPQFIFQYYEKEERGRGNFPDRFSARQFPNYSSELNVNALLLGDSALYLCASSLVAYTEAFFGQGTRLTVV.

Here the CDR3 DNA reads TGTGCCAGCCAGTTACAGGGCAATCAGCCCCAGCATTTT. Translating gives CASQLQGNQPQHF. This chain joins TRBV18 and TRBJ1-5; possible D gene TRBD1, 5 bases. Per germline, CDR1 KGHSH and CDR2 LQKENI. This CDR3 has 13 residues. The germline V and J ends were trimmed by 8 bases and 2 bases, with 10 bases remaining between them.